This TCR beta chain is from a study of blood T cell repertoires in COVID-19 (dated by TCRdb to 2020 to 2021). A note on the overall study: Collaborator samples came from the United States, Italy and Spain and covered acute and convalescent phases of COVID-19. Where available, HLA class I and class II types were obtained from metadata supplied by the sample provider rather than from assay-based typing. The repertoires were released in a freely available public database intended as a resource for research on the immune response to SARS-CoV-2. Nearly every sample came with metadata listing a de-identified subject ID, COVID-19 status, age in years and sex. The material from the prospective study consisted of cDNA or gDNA derived from T cells, B-cell-depleted T cells, or PBMCs. The samples were drawn from the first 160 participants of the ongoing ImmuneRACE study and from 1,200 or so subjects provided by 6 global collaborators. Subjects who had been exposed to COVID-19, were actively infected with it, or had recovered from it provided the deeply sampled blood TCRbeta repertoires that made up the dataset. Study-wide conclusions, independent of this receptor: The quantity of clinical and demographic metadata differed by source and by participant and was supplied without curation.

TCRbeta CDR3 regions were amplified from genomic DNA using the immunoSEQ Assay, a bias-controlled multiplex PCR. The study's own analysis went as follows. The number of nucleated cells in each sample was estimated from the amplification of reference gene primers within the assay. To quantify the absolute abundance of each unique TCRbeta CDR3 rearrangement, sequence reads were collapsed and filtered. For each sample, productive Simpson clonality was calculated by taking the square root of Simpson's diversity index across productive rearrangements. Here the immuneACCESS table is served through TCRdb, limited to in-frame sequences with V and J called. Missing clones are a known gap in these copies; in checked studies unresolved V genes cover under half, and the rest lacks a known reason. V and J calls and clone size come straight from that table; D and trimming were deduced from the DNA. The sample has approximately 280,000 clones on record, roughly 90% of them singletons. In total, the top ten clones hold more than 6% of the sample.

One collaborating source in Seattle enrolled patients during active infection and followed them longitudinally through the course of disease. Whole blood was collected in K2EDTA tubes by collaborating institutions according to the institutions' own protocols. For TCRbeta analysis, collaborator samples were shipped as frozen whole blood, as isolated PBMCs, or as DNA extracted from either sample type. Worth noting for this clone: No antigen is known for it. Base qualities are not at hand, and no much larger clone is one base apart.

The CDR3 numbers 15 residues from cysteine through phenylalanine. Left in the record is the CDR3 DNA by itself, 45 bases read in frame from the first base. At the junction V is shortened by 4 bases and J by 10 bases; bases outside the gene matches: 15. CDR1 and CDR2, looked up from the germline V gene, are SGHRS and YFSETQ. The sequencing sample was made of peripheral blood. The rearranged chain carries TRBV5-1 and TRBJ2-7, and 9 junctional nucleotides match TRBD1. The source of this sequence is a woman aged 25 to 45 with COVID-19, enrolled during active disease. The encoded CDR3 is CASSGSQTGGTGQYF. The DNA sequence reads TGCGCCAGCAGCGGCTCCCAGACAGGGGGAACGGGACAGTACTTC.